This paragraph covers one T cell receptor beta chain sequence. The source of the sample is a study of blood T cells in healthy people across ages. Primed by a sample-barcoded 5' primer and a J-beta primer mix, a second PCR proceeded for roughly 7 to 12 cycles. TCRdb re-called the 5' RACE reads with MiXCR, one entry per CDR3 protein. The sample has roughly 1,800,000 distinct CDR3 sequences, 49% seen once. Total RNA extraction produced at least 5 micrograms (per sample) for the study. CDR3 length: 11 amino acids. The V and J ends lost 5 bases and 8 bases respectively, with 10 bases between them. Germline-derived CDR1 and CDR2 are SQVTM and ANQGSEA.

This TCR derives from a woman between 40 and 55 years old in good health. The sequencing sample was made of blood. The V and J genes are TRBV29-1 and TRBJ2-4; TRBD2 is a possible D gene (6 bases). The CDR3 nucleotides read TGCAGCGTTTTGGAGGGGTACATTCAGTACTTC. Its protein product is CSVLEGYIQYF.